These T cell receptor beta chains were read from a single sample in a study of blood T cell repertoires in COVID-19. Sequencing was performed with immunoSEQ multiplex PCR; in TCRdb, only in-frame clones are kept and a portion is missing. The table has about 350,000 clones, about 90% seen once. Source material: PBMCs or T cells enriched from blood (not recorded which). These receptors were obtained from a young woman who had been exposed to COVID-19. Both conserved end residues are part of each CDR3.

J gene: TRBJ2-6; V gene: TRBV9; CDR3 protein: CASSVSQNAHRGPGANVLTF
J gene: TRBJ2-7; V gene: TRBV9; CDR3 protein: CASSEGAYWAGEQYF
J gene: TRBJ1-3; V gene: TRBV6-1; CDR3 protein: CASSEYPPGAGNTIYF
J gene: TRBJ1-4; V gene: TRBV5-1; CDR3 protein: CASSLMTGSNEKLFF
J gene: TRBJ1-2; V gene: TRBV3-1/TRBV3-2; CDR3 protein: CASSQGTVNYGYTF
J gene: TRBJ2-3; V gene: TRBV7-3; CDR3 protein: CASSPRSGSGADTQYF
J gene: TRBJ2-1; V gene: TRBV18; CDR3 protein: CAGGAGQDREQFF
J gene: TRBJ2-1; V gene: TRBV12-1; CDR3 protein: CASSLFRDPEGLAGERARNEQFF
J gene: TRBJ2-7; V gene: TRBV27; CDR3 protein: CASSLGGVPGLAGVYEQYF
J gene: TRBJ2-7; V gene: TRBV30; CDR3 protein: CAWSVNVDREQYF
J gene: TRBJ2-7; V gene: TRBV12-5; CDR3 protein: CASGGGLAGATYEQYF
J gene: TRBJ2-1; V gene: TRBV11-2; CDR3 protein: CASSLVSGNNEQFF
J gene: TRBJ2-7; V gene: TRBV25-1; CDR3 protein: CASSVPGQIFDEQYF
J gene: TRBJ2-1; V gene: TRBV7-3; CDR3 protein: CASSRGSPRGEQFF
J gene: TRBJ2-7; V gene: TRBV21-1; CDR3 protein: CANLGQGYEQYF
J gene: TRBJ1-3; V gene: TRBV18; CDR3 protein: CASSPPNGGISSGNTIYF
J gene: TRBJ2-7; V gene: TRBV28; CDR3 protein: CASSPQAGGGLEQYF
J gene: TRBJ2-7; V gene: TRBV27; CDR3 protein: CASRLSRESYEQYF
J gene: TRBJ2-6; V gene: TRBV5-1; CDR3 protein: CASTSFPRGDGANVLTF
J gene: TRBJ2-1; V gene: TRBV5-1; CDR3 protein: CASTPGAGFSYNEQFF
J gene: TRBJ1-2; V gene: TRBV6-1; CDR3 protein: CASTFRGLLYGYTF
J gene: TRBJ1-1; V gene: TRBV11-3; CDR3 protein: CASSSRRGTEAFF
J gene: TRBJ2-1; V gene: TRBV7-3; CDR3 protein: CASSPSPLEEQFF
J gene: TRBJ2-3; V gene: TRBV7-3; CDR3 protein: CASSLGAGGLTDTQYF
J gene: TRBJ2-1; V gene: TRBV25-1; CDR3 protein: CASSPGTWAYNEQFF
J gene: TRBJ1-2; V gene: TRBV28; CDR3 protein: CASYKEMGFKGGYTF
J gene: TRBJ1-4; V gene: TRBV3-1/TRBV3-2; CDR3 protein: CASSQEGGPRNEKLFF
J gene: TRBJ1-2; V gene: TRBV5-4; CDR3 protein: CASSQGSLYGYTF
J gene: TRBJ2-1; V gene: TRBV18; CDR3 protein: CASSPQVVAANEQFF
J gene: TRBJ2-5; V gene: TRBV19; CDR3 protein: CASSIGSIEQETQYF
J gene: TRBJ1-1; V gene: TRBV24-1; CDR3 protein: CATSDPGGGNTEAFF
J gene: TRBJ2-6; V gene: TRBV27; CDR3 protein: CASSFFGVQGFTDGANVLTF
J gene: TRBJ1-4; V gene: TRBV28; CDR3 protein: CASSRTRGTNEKLFF
J gene: TRBJ2-5; V gene: TRBV2; CDR3 protein: CASSLESGETQYF